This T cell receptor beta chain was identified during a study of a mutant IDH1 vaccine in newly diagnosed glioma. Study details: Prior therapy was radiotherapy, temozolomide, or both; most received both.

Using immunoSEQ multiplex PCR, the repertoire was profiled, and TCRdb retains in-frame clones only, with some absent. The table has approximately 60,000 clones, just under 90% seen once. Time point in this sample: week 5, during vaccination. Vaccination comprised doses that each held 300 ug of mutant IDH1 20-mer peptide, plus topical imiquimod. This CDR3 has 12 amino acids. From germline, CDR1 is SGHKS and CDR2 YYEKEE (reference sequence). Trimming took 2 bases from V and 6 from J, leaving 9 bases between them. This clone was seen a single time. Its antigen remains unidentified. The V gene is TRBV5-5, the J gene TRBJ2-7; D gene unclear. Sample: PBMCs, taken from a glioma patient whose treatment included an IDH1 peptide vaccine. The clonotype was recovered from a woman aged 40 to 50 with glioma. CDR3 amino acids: CASSFYPLEQYF. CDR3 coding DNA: TGTGCCAGCAGCTTCTATCCCCTCGAGCAGTACTTC.